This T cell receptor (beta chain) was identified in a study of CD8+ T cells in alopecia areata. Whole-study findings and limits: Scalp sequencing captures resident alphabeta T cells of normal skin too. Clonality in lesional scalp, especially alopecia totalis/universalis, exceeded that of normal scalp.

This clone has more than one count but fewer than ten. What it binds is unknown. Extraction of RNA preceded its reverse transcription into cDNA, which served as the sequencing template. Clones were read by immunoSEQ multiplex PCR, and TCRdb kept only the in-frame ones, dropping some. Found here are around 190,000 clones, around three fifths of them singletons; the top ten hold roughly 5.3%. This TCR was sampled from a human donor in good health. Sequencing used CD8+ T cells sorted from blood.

In DNA form, the CDR3 reads TGCGCCAGCAGCCTGGGGGACGAAGATACGCAGTATTTT. Its translation is CASSLGDEDTQYF. The chain combines TRBV4-1 with TRBJ2-3; D could derive from TRBD1 or TRBD2 (5 bases each). The germline V gene has CDR1 MGHRA and CDR2 YSYEKL. The CDR3 is made up of 13 amino acids. The V end was cut by 4 bases, the J end by 5 bases, with 10 bases between.